This T cell receptor beta chain was retrieved from a study of molecular identifiers for immune sequencing clone quantification. TCRdb fed the PCR reads into MiXCR, producing one record per CDR3 protein. The table records approximately 100,000 distinct CDR3 sequences, roughly 38% of them present only once. CDR3 length: 15 amino acids. Trimming removed 0 bases at V and 2 bases at J, with 11 bases between. In germline, CDR1 is SGHVS, CDR2 FNYEAQ. This clonotype was picked up many times. The sequenced material came from naive CD8+ T cells from blood, with Jurkat cell RNA spiked in. Subset denoted: FACS-sorted CD8+CD4-CCR7+CD45RA+ naive T cells. This receptor was obtained from a human donor in good health. Some libraries in this study had Jurkat cell RNA spiked in. V usage is TRBV7-6 and J usage is TRBJ2-7; no clear D. Here the CDR3 reads CASSLAAWQTYEQYF. As DNA, the CDR3 is TGTGCCAGCAGCTTAGCGGCTTGGCAGACCTACGAGCAGTACTTC.